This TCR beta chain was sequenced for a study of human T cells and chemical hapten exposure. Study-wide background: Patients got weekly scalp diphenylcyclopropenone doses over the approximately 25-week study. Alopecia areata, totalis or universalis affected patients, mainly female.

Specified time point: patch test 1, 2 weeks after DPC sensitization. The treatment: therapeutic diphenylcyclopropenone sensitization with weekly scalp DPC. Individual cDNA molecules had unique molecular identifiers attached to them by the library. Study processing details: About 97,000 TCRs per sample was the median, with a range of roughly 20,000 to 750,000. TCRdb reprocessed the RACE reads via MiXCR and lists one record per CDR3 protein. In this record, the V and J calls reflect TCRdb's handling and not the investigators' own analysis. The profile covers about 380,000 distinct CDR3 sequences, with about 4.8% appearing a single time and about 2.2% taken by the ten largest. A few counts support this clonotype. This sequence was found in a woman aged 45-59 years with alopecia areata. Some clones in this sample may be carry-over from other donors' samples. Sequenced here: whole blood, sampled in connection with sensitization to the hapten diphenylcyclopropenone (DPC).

CDR3: CASSPQDNEQFF. CDR3 DNA sequence: TGTGCCAGCTCACCCCAGGACAATGAGCAGTTCTTC. V gene TRBV18 combines with J gene TRBJ2-1; D uncertain. Germline V gives CDR1 KGHSH, CDR2 LQKENI. The CDR3 is made up of 12 amino acids. V was clipped by 3 bases and J by 5 bases, with 5 bases between them.